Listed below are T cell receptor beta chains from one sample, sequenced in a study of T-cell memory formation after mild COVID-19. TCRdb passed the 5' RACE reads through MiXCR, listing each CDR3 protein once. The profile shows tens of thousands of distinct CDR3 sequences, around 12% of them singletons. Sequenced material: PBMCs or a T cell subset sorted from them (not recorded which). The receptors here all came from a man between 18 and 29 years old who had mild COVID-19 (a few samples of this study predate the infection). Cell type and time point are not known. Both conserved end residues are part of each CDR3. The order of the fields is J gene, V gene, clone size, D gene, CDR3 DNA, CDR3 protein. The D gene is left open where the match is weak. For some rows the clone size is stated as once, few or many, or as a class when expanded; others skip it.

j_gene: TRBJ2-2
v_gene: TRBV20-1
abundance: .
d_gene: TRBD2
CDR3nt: TGCAGTGCCCGGGGGGGGAGTACCGGGGAGCTGTTTTTT
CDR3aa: CSARGGSTGELFF

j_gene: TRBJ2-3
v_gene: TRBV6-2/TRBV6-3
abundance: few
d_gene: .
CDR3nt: TGTGCCAGCACTGCCCACCTTAAGGGGTTGACAGATACGCAGTATTTT
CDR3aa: CASTAHLKGLTDTQYF

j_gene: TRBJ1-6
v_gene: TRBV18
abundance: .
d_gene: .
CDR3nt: TGTGCCAGCTCACCACGACAGGACGATTCACCCCTCCACTTT
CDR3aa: CASSPRQDDSPLHF

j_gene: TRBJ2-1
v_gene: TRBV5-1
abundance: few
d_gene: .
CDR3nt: TGCGCCAGCAGCTTGGGACCCGACGGCAATGAGCAGTTCTTC
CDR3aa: CASSLGPDGNEQFF

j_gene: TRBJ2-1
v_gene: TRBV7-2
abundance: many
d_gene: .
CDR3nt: TGTGCCAGCAGCTTATTGCTAGGGGGTCCCTACAATGAGCAGTTCTTC
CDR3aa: CASSLLLGGPYNEQFF

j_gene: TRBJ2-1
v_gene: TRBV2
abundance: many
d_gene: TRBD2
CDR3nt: TGTGCCAGCAGGGCTAGCGGGGGGTCGCAGTTCTTC
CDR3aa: CASRASGGSQFF

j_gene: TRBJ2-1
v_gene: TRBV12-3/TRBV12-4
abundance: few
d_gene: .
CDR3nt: TGTGCCAGCACCCCCCCTCGTCCGAACAATGAGCAGTTCTTC
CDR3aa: CASTPPRPNNEQFF

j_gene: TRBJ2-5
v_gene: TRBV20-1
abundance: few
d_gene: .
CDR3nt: TGCAGTGCTAGGACCGGACAAACTGCCGGAGAGACCCAGTACTTC
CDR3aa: CSARTGQTAGETQYF

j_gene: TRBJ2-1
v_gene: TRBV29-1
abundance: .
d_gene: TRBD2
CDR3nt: TGCAGCGTTGTGTGGCTAGCGGGAGGGAATGAGCAGTTCTTC
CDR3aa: CSVVWLAGGNEQFF

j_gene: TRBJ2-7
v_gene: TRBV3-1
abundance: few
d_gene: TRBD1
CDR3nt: TGTGCCAGCAGCCAACTGGACAGGACGATCAGCGAGCAGTACTTC
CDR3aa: CASSQLDRTISEQYF

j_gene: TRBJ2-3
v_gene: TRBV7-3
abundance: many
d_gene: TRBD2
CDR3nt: TGTGCCAGCAGCCCCTCAAGCGGGGGCCTCACAGATACGCAGTATTTT
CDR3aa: CASSPSSGGLTDTQYF

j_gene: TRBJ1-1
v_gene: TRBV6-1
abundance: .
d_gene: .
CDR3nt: TGTGCCAGCAGTGAAGTGGGTCTGAACACTGAAGCTTTCTTT
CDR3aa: CASSEVGLNTEAFF

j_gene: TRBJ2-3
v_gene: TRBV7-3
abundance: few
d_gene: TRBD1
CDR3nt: TGTGCCAGCAGCCCGGTGAGGACAGGGCAAGATACGCAGTATTTT
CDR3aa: CASSPVRTGQDTQYF

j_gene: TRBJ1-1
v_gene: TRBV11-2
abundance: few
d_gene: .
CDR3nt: TGTGCCAGCAGCGCACACGAGAACACTGAAGCTTTCTTT
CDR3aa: CASSAHENTEAFF

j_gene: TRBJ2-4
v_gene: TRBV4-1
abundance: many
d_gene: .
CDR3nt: TGCGCCAGCAGCAAAGAGGAACGGTGGGCAGGCATTCAGTACTTC
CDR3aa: CASSKEERWAGIQYF

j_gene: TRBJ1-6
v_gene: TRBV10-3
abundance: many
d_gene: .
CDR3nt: TGTGCCATCAGTGAGCAGGACTTTTCACCCCTCCACTTT
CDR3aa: CAISEQDFSPLHF

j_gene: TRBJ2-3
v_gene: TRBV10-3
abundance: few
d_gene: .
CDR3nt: TGTGCCATCACAGGTGCCCCTAGCACAGATACGCAGTATTTT
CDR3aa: CAITGAPSTDTQYF

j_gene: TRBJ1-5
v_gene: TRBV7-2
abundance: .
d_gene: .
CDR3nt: TGTGCCAGCAGCTTGTTGGGCAGGACCGATCAGCCCCAGCATTTT
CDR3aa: CASSLLGRTDQPQHF

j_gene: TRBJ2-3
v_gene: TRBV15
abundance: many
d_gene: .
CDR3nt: TGTGCCACCAGGCAAGCGGACCTCACAGATACGCAGTATTTT
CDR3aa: CATRQADLTDTQYF

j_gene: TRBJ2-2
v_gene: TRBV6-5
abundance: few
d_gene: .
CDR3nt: TGTGCCAGCAACAGGCTATACACCGGGGAGCTGTTTTTT
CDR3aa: CASNRLYTGELFF

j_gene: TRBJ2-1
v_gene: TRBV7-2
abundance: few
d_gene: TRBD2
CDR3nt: TGTGCCAGCAGCAAGTGGGGAGGGCAAAGCGATGAGCAGTTCTTC
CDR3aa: CASSKWGGQSDEQFF

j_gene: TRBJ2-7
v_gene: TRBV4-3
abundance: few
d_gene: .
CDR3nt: TGCGCCAGCAGCCAAGATCGGTGGCTAACACTCTCCTACGAGCAGTACTTC
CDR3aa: CASSQDRWLTLSYEQYF

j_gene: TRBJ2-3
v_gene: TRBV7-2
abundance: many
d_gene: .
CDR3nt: TGTGCCAGCAGCCAGCGGGTCTCGTGGGTTACAGATACGCAGTATTTT
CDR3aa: CASSQRVSWVTDTQYF

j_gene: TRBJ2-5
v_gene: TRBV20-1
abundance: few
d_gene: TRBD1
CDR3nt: TGCAGTGTTAGAGGACACCGGGACAGGGGATCTGGGTGGGAGACCCAGTACTTC
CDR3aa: CSVRGHRDRGSGWETQYF

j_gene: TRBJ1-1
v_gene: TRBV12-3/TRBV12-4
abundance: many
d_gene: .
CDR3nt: TGTGCCAGCAGTGCCCAGCCGCAGGGACGCACTGAAGCTTTCTTT
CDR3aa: CASSAQPQGRTEAFF

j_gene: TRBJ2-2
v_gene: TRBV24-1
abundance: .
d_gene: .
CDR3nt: TGTGCCACCAGTGAAGGCGGGGAGCTGTTTTTT
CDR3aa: CATSEGGELFF

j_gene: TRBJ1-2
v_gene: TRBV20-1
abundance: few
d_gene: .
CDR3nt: TGCAGTGCTAGAGGATTGTTTGGCTACACCTTC
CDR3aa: CSARGLFGYTF

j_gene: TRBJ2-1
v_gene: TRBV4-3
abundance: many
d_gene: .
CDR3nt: TGCGCCAGCAGCCAAGAGCGGGCTGGATACAATGAGCAGTTCTTC
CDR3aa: CASSQERAGYNEQFF

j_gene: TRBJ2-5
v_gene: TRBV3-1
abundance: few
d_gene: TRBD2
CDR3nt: TGTGCCAGCAGCCAATTTAGTAGCGGGGGGGGCAGAGAGACCCAGTACTTC
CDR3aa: CASSQFSSGGGRETQYF

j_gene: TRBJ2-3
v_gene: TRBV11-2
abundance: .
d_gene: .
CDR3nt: TGTGCCAGCAGTCCTAAGGCGGGGAACACAGATACGCAGTATTTT
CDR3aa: CASSPKAGNTDTQYF

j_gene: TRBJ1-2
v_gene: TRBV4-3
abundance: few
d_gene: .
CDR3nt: TGCGCCAGCAGCCAGAAGGCGGGAGATGGCTACACCTTC
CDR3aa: CASSQKAGDGYTF

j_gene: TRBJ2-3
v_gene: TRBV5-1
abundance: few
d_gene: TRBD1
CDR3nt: TGCGCCAGCAGCTTGGGACAGGGCTTCTCAGATACGCAGTATTTT
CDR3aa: CASSLGQGFSDTQYF

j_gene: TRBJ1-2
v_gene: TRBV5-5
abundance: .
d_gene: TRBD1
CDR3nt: TGTGCCAGCAGCCTCAACGGACAGGCTTACTATGGCTACACCTTC
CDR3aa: CASSLNGQAYYGYTF

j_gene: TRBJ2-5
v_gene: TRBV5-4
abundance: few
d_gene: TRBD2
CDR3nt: TGTGCCAGCAGCTTGCCGCTAGCGGGGTCAGAGACCCAGTACTTC
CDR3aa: CASSLPLAGSETQYF

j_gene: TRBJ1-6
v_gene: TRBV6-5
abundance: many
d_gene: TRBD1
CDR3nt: TGTGCCAGCAGTTACGCACAGGGGGTCTCACCCCTCCACTTT
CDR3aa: CASSYAQGVSPLHF

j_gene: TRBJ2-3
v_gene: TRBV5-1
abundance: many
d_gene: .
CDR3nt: TGCGCCAGCAGTCGCTCAGGGGTCGGCACAGATACGCAGTATTTT
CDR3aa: CASSRSGVGTDTQYF

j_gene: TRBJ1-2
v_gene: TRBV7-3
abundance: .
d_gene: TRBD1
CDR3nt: TGTGCCAGCAGCTCAGGACAGGGGACGGGCGGCTACACCTTC
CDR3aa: CASSSGQGTGGYTF

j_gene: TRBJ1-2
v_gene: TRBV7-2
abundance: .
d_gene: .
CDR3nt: TGTGCCAGCAGTACCCCGGGACAAAACTATGGCTACACCTTC
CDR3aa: CASSTPGQNYGYTF

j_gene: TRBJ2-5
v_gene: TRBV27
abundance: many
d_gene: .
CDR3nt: TGTGCCAGCAGAGGAGTAGCCGAGACCCAGTACTTC
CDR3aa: CASRGVAETQYF

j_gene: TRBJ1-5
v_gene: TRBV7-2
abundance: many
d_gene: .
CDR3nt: TGTGCCAGCAGCCCGGGGATTTCTAGCAATCAGCCCCAGCATTTT
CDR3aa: CASSPGISSNQPQHF

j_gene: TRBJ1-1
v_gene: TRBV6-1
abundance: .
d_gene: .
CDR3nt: TGTGCCAGCAGTGGAACAGGCTCCTGGGATGGGGCTTTCTTT
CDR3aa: CASSGTGSWDGAFF

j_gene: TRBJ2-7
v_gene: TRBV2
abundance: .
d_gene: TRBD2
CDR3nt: TGTGCCAGCAGCTCTGACTCGGGGGGTGAGCAGTACTTC
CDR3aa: CASSSDSGGEQYF

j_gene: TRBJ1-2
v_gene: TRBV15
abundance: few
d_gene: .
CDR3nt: TGTGCCACCAGCAGTAGGGGAAGTCTAGGCTACACCTTC
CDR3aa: CATSSRGSLGYTF

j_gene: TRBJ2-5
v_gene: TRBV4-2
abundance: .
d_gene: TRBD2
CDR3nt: TGTGCCAGCAGCCAAGAGGAGACTAGCGGGGGGTACCACGAGACCCAGTACTTC
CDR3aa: CASSQEETSGGYHETQYF

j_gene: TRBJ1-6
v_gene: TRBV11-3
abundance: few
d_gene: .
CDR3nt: TGTGCCAGCAGCTTAGGAGGGGCGTCACCCCTCCACTTT
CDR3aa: CASSLGGASPLHF

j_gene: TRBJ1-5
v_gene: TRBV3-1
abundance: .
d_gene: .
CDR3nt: TGTGCCAGCAGCCAAGATTCCACCAATCAGCCCCAGCATTTT
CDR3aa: CASSQDSTNQPQHF

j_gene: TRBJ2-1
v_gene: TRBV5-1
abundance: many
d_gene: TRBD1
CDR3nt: TGCGCCAGCGGAAACCAGGGGGCTGATGAGCAGTTCTTC
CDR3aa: CASGNQGADEQFF

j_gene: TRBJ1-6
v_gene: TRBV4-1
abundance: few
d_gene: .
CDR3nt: TGCGCCAGCAGCCAAGATCTGGAGGGGAATCTCCACTTT
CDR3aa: CASSQDLEGNLHF

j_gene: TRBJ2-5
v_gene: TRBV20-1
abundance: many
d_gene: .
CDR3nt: TGCAGTGCTAGAGCTGTGGTTGAACAGTTGGAGACCCAGTACTTC
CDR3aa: CSARAVVEQLETQYF

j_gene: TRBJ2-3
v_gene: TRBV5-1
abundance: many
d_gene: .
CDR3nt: TGCGCCAGCAGCTTGGCTGAGACTCTAGATACGCAGTATTTT
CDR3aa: CASSLAETLDTQYF